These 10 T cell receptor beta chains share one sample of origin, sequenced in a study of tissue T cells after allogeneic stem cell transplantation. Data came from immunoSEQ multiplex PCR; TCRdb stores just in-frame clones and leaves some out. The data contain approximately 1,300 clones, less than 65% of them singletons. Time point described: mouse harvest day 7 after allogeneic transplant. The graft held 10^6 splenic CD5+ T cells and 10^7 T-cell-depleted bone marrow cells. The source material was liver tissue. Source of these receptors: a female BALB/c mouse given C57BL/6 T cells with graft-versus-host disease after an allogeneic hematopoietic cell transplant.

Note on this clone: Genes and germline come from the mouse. The covered CDR3 bases are TGTGCCAGCAGTTTTGGGGGTAGTGCAGAAACGCTGTAT. Its translation is CASSFGGSAETLY. The CDR3 as a whole reads CASSFGGSAETLYF. The rearrangement uses TRBV15 and TRBJ2-3; perhaps TRBD2 as D (6 bases). The read falls 1 residue short of the CDR3 end, and the missing part is taken from the germline J gene. CDR3 length: 14 residues. CDR1 and CDR2 from the germline V gene are SGHND and FRSKSL. Trimming left V 3 bases short and J 0 bases short, with 7 bases between.

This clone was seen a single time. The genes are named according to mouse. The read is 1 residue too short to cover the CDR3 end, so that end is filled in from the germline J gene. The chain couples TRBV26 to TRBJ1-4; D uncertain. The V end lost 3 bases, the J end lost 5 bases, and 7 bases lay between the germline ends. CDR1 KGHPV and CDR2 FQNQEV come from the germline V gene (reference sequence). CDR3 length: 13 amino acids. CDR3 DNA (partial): TGTGCCAGCAGTCTCCCCCAAAACGAAAGATTATTT. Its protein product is CASSLPQNERLF. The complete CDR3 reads CASSLPQNERLFF.

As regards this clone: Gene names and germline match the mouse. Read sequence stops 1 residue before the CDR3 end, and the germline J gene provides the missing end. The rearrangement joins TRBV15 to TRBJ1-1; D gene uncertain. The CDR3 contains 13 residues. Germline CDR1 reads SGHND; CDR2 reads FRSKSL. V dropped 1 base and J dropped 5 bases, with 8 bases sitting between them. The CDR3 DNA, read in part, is TGTGCCAGCAGTTTAGACCAGCCTACAGAAGTCTTC. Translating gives CASSLDQPTEVF. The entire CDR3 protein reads CASSLDQPTEVFF.

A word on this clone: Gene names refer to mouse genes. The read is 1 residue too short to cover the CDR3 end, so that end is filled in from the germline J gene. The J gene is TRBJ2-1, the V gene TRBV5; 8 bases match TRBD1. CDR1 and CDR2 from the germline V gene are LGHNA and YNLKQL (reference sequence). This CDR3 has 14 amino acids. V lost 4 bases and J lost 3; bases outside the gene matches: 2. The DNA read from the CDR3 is TGTGCCAGCAGCCCCAGGGGGCCCTATGCTGAGCAGTTC. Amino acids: CASSPRGPYAEQF. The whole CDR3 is CASSPRGPYAEQFF.

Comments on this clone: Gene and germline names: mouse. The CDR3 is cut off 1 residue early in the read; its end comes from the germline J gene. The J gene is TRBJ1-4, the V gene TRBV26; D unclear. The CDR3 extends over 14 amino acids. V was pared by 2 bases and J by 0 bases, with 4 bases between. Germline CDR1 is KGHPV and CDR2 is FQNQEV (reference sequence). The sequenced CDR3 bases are TGTGCCAGCAGTCTGGGGCTTTCCAACGAAAGATTATTT. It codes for CASSLGLSNERLF. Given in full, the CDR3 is CASSLGLSNERLFF. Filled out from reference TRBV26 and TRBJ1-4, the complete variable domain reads NSKVIQTPRYLVKGQGQKAKMRCIPEKGHPVVFWYQQNKNNEFKFLINFQNQEVLQQIDMTEKRFSAECPSNSPCSLEIQSSEAGDSALYLCASSLGLSNERLFFGHGTKLSVL.

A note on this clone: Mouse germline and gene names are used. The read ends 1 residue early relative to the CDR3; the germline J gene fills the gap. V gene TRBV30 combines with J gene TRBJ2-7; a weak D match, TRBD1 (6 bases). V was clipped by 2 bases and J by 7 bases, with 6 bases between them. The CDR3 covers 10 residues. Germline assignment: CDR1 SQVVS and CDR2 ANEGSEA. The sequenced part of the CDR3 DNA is TGTAGTTCTAGACAGGGGGAACAGTAC. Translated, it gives CSSRQGEQY. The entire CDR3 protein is CSSRQGEQYF.

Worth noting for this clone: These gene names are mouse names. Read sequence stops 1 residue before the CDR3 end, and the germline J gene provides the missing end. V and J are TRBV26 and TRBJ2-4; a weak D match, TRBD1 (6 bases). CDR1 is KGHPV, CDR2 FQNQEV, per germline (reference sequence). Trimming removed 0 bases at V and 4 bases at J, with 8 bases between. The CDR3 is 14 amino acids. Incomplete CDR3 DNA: TGTGCCAGCAGTCTGTCGGGACAAAAAAACACCTTGTAC. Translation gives CASSLSGQKNTLY. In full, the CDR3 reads CASSLSGQKNTLYF.

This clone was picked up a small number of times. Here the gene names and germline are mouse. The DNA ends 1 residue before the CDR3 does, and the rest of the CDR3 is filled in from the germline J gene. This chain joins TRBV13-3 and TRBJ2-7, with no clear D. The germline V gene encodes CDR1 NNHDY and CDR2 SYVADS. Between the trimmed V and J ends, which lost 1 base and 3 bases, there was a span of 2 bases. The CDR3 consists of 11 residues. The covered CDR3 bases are TGTGCCAGCAGTGATTACTATGAACAGTAC. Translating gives CASSDYYEQY. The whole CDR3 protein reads CASSDYYEQYF.

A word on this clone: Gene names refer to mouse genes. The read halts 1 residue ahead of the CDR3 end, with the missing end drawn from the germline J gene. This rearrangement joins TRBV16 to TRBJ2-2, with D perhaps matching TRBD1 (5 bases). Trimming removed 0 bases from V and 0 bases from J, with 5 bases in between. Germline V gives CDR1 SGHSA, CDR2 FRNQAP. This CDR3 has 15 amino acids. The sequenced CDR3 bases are TGTGCAAGCAGCTTAGACAGGGCAAACACCGGGCAGCTCTAC. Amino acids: CASSLDRANTGQLY. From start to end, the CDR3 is CASSLDRANTGQLYF.

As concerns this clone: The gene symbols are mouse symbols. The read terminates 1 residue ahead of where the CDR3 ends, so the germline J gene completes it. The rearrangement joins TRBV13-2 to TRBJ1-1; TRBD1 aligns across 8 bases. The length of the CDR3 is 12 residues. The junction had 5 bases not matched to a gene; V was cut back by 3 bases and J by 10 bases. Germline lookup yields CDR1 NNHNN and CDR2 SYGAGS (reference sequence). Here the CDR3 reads CASGVQGAGVFF. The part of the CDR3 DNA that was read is TGTGCCAGCGGTGTCCAGGGGGCAGGAGTCTTC.